This T cell receptor (beta chain) appears in the sequencing data of a study of CD8 T cells in ankylosing spondylitis. This clonotype was counted ten times or more. Antigen unknown. Broader study findings: Disease-linked clones, CD8+, were relatively rare in peripheral blood.

MiXCR, applied by TCRdb to the 5' RACE reads, yields one record per CDR3 protein. Among around 230,000 distinct CDR3 sequences listed, 8.2% were seen once. Germline CDR1 is MNHEY and CDR2 is SVGEGT. The CDR3 has 12 amino acids. V lost 8 bases and J 4 bases, leaving 10 bases between the germline ends. The chain recombines TRBV6-2 or TRBV6-3 with TRBJ2-3; unclear D gene. This clonotype was obtained from a female donor with ankylosing spondylitis or in good health (not recorded which). Sequencing was performed on blood, either unsorted or a sorted T cell fraction (not recorded which). The CDR3 DNA reads TGTGCCAGCGGCCACTCCGCAGATACGCAGTATTTT. Its protein is CASGHSADTQYF.